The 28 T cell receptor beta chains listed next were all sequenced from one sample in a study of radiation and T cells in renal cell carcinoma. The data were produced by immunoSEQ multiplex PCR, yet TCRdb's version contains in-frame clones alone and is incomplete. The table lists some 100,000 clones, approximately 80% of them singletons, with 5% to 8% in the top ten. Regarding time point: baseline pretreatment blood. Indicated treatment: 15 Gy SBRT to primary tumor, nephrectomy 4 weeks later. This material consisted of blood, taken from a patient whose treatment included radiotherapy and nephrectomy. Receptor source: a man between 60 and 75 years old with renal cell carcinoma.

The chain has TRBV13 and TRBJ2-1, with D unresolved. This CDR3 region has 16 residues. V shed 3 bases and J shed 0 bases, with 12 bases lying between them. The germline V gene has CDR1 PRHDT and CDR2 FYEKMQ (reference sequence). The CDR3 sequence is CASSLAGVYSYNEQFF. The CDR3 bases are TGTGCCAGCAGCTTGGCTGGTGTCTACTCCTACAATGAGCAGTTCTTC.

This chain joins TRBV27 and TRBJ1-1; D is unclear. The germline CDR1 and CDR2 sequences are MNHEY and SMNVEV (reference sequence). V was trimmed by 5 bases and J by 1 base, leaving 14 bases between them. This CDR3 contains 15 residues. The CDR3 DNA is TGTGCCAGCAGTACCTGGGGAGCGACGAACACTGAAGCTTTCTTT. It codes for CASSTWGATNTEAFF.

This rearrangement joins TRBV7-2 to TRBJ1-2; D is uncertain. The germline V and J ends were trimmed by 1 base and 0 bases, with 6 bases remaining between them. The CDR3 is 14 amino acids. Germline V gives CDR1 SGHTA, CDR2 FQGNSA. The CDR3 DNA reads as TGTGCCAGCAGCTTAGTTACAGCTAACTATGGCTACACCTTC. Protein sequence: CASSLVTANYGYTF.

CDR3 bases: TGCGCCAGCAGTGAAGGGGCGAATGTAGAGACCCAGTACTTC. This encodes CASSEGANVETQYF. The chain links TRBV10-1 to TRBJ2-5; possible D gene TRBD1, 5 bases. Germline lookup yields CDR1 WNHNN and CDR2 SYGVQD (reference sequence). This CDR3 has 14 amino acids. V shed 3 bases and J shed 4 bases, with 12 bases lying between them.

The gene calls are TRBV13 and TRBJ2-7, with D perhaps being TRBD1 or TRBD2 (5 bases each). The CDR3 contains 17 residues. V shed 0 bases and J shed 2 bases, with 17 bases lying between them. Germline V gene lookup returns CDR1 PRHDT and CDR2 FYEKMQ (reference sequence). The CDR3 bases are TGTGCCAGCAGCTTAGGGGGGCGCGGGCCTTCCCCCTACGAGCAGTACTTC. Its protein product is CASSLGGRGPSPYEQYF.

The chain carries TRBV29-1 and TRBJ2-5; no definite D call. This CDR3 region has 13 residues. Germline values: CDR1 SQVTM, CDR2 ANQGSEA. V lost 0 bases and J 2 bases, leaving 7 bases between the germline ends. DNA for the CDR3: TGCAGCGTTGAAGATTACCGTCAAGAGACCCAGTACTTC. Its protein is CSVEDYRQETQYF.

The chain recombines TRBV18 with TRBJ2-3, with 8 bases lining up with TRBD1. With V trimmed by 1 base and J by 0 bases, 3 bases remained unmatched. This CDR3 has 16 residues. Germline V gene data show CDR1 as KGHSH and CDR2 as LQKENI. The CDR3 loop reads CASSPRQGSSTDTQYF. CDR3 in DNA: TGTGCCAGCTCACCACGACAGGGGAGTAGCACAGATACGCAGTATTTT.

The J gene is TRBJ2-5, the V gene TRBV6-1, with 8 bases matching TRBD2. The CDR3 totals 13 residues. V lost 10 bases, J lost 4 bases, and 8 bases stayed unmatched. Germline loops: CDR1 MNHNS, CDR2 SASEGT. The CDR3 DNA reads TGTGCCACCCGGGGGGGCCACCCAGAGACCCAGTACTTC. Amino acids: CATRGGHPETQYF.

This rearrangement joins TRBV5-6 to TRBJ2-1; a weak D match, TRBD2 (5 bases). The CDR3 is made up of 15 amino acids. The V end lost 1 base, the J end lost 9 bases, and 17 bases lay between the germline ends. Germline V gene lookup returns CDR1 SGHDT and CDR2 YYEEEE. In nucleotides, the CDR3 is TGTGCCAGCAGCTTGAGAACTGGTAGCGTCACTGAGCAGTTCTTC. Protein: CASSLRTGSVTEQFF.

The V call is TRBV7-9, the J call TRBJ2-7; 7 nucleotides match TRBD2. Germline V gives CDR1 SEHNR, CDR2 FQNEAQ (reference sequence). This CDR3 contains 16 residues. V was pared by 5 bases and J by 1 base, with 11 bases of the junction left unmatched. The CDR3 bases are TGTGCCAGCAGCCCCAAGGGAGGGGTCGAATCCTACGAGCAGTACTTC. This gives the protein CASSPKGGVESYEQYF. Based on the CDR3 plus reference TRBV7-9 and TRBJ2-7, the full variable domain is DTGVSQNPRHKITKRGQNVTFRCDPISEHNRLYWYRQTLGQGPEFLTYFQNEAQLEKSRLLSDRFSAERPKGSFSTLEIQRTEQGDSAMYLCASSPKGGVESYEQYFGPGTRLTVT.

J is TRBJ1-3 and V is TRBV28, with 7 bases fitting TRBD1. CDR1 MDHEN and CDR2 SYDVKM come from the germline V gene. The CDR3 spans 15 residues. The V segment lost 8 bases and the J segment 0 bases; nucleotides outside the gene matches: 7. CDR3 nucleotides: TGTGCCAGCCATAGACAGGGACCCTCTGGAAACACCATATATTTT. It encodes CASHRQGPSGNTIYF.

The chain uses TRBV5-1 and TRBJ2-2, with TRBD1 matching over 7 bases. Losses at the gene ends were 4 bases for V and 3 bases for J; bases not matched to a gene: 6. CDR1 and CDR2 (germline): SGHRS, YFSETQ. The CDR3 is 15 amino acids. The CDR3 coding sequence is TGCGCCAGCAGCCAACTTACAGGGGACACCGGGGAGCTGTTTTTT. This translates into CASSQLTGDTGELFF.

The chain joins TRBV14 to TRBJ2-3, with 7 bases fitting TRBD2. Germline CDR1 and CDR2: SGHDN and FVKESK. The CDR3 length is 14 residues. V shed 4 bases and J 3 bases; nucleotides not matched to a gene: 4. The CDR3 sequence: CASSPSGLTDTQYF. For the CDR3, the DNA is TGTGCCAGCAGCCCTAGCGGTTTGACAGATACGCAGTATTTT.

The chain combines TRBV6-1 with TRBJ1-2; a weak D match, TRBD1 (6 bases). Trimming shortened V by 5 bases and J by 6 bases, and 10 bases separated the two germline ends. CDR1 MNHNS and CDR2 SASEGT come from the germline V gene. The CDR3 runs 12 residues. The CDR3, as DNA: TGTGCCAGCAGTCTAGGGGGGGATGGCTACACCTTC. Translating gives CASSLGGDGYTF.

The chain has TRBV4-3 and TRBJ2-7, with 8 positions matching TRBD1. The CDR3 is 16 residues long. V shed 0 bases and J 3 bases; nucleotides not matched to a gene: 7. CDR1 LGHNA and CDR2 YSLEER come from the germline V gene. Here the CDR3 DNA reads TGCGCCAGCAGCCAAGACCGGACAGGGTTAAACTACGAGCAGTACTTC. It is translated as CASSQDRTGLNYEQYF.

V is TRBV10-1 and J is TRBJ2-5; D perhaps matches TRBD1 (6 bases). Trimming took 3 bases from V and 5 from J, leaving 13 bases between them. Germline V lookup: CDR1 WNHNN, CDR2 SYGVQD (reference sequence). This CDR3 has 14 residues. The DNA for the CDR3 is TGCGCCAGCAGTGACAGGGGAGTAAAGGAGACCCAGTACTTC. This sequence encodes CASSDRGVKETQYF.

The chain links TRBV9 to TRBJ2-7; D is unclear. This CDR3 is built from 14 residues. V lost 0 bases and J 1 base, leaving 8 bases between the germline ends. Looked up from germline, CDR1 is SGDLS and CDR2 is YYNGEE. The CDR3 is CASSVEEVSYEQYF. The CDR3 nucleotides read TGTGCCAGCAGCGTAGAGGAAGTTTCCTACGAGCAGTACTTC.

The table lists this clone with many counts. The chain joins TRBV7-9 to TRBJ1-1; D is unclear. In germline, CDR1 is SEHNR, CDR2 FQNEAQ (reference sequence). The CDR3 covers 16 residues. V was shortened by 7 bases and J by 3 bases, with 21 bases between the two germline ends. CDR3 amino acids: CASKPPHRGLDTEAFF. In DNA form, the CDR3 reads TGTGCCAGCAAACCCCCACACCGGGGTTTAGACACTGAAGCTTTCTTT.

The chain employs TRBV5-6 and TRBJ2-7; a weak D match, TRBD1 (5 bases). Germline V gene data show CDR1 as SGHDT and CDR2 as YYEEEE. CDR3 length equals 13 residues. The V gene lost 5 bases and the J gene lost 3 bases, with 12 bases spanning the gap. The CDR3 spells CASSLRGYYEQYF. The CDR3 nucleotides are TGTGCCAGCAGTTTAAGGGGTTACTACGAGCAGTACTTC.

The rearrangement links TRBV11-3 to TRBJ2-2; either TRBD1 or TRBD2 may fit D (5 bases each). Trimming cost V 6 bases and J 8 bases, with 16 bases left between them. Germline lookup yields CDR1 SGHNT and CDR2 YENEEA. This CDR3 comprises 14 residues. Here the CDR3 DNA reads TGTGCCAGCAGGGGACGGACTCCTCAAGGGGAGCTGTTTTTT. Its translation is CASRGRTPQGELFF.

The CDR3 region is CASSPSYSNQPQHF. DNA for the CDR3: TGTGCCAGCAGCCCATCATATAGCAATCAGCCCCAGCATTTT. The V and J genes are TRBV7-2 and TRBJ1-5; D not certain. This CDR3 is 14 amino acids long. Trimming left V 5 bases short and J 0 bases short, with 8 bases between. Per the germline V gene, CDR1 is SGHTA and CDR2 is FQGNSA. Full variable domain (missing parts from reference TRBV7-2 and TRBJ1-5): GAGVSQSPSNKVTEKGKDVELRCDPISGHTALYWYRQSLGQGLEFLIYFQGNSAPDKSGLPSDRFSAERTGGSVSTLTIQRTQQEDSAVYLCASSPSYSNQPQHFGDGTRLSIL.

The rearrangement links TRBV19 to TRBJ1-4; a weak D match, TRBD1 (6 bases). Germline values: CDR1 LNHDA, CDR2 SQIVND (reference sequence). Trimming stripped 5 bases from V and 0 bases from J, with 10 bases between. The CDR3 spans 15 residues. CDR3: CASSPRQATNEKLFF. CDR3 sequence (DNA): TGTGCCAGTAGTCCCCGACAGGCAACTAATGAAAAACTGTTTTTT.

As DNA, the CDR3 is TGTGCCATCAGTCCCGGACAGGGCAGGATCAACGAGCAGTACTTC. This encodes CAISPGQGRINEQYF. The rearrangement links TRBV10-3 to TRBJ2-7; 8 nucleotides line up with TRBD1. Germline CDR1 is ENHRY and CDR2 is SYGVKD. This CDR3 comprises 15 residues. The V and J ends lost 5 bases and 5 bases, in that order; junction bases with no gene match: 11.

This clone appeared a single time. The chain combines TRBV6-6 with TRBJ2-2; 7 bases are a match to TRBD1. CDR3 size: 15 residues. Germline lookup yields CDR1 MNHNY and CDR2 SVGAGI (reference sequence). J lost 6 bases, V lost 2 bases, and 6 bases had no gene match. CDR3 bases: TGTGCCAGCAGTTACGTAACAGGGGTAGCCGGGGAGCTGTTTTTT. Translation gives CASSYVTGVAGELFF.

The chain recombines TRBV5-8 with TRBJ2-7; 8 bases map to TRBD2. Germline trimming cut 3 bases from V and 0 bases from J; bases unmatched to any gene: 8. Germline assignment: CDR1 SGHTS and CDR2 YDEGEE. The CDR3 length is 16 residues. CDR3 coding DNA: TGTGCCAGCAGCTCCCGAAGCGGGAGCTCCTCCTACGAGCAGTACTTC. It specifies CASSSRSGSSSYEQYF.

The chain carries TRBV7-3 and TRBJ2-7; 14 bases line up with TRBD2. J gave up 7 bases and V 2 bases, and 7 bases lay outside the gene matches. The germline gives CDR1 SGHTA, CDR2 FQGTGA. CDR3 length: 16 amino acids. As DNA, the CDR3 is TGTGCCAGCAGCTTAGCTGGGACTAGCGGGAGTGGGGAGCAGTACTTC. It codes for CASSLAGTSGSGEQYF.

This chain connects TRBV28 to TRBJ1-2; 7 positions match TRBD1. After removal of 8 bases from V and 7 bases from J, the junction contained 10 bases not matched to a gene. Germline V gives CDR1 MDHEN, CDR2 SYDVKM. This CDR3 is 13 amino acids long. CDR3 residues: CASHTETGSGYTF. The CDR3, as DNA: TGTGCCAGCCACACGGAGACAGGGAGTGGCTACACCTTC.

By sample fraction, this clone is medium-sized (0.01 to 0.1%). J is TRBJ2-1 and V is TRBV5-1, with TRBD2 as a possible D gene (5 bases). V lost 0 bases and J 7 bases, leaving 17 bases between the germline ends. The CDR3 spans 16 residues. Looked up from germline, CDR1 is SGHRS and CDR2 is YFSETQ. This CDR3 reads CASSLGSAESGNEQFF. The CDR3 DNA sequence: TGCGCCAGCAGCTTGGGGTCCGCGGAGTCGGGGAATGAGCAGTTCTTC.